This T cell receptor (beta chain) was profiled in a study of blood T cell repertoires in COVID-19. Libraries were prepared by immunoSEQ multiplex PCR; TCRdb keeps only in-frame clonotypes and omits some of them. The sample lists about 170,000 clones; around 78% were seen once. This clone was counted a few times. The sample consisted of PBMCs or T cells enriched from blood (not recorded which). This clonotype originated in a woman aged 45-65 years who had recovered from COVID-19.

CDR3 amino acids: CASSFQTGEAFF. As DNA, the CDR3 is TGTGCCAGTAGTTTCCAGACAGGTGAAGCTTTCTTT. The V gene is TRBV19, the J gene TRBJ1-1, with TRBD1 as a possible D gene (6 bases). V lost 5 bases to trimming and J lost 7 bases, with 11 bases between them. Germline loops: CDR1 LNHDA, CDR2 SQIVND (reference sequence). The CDR3 runs 12 residues.